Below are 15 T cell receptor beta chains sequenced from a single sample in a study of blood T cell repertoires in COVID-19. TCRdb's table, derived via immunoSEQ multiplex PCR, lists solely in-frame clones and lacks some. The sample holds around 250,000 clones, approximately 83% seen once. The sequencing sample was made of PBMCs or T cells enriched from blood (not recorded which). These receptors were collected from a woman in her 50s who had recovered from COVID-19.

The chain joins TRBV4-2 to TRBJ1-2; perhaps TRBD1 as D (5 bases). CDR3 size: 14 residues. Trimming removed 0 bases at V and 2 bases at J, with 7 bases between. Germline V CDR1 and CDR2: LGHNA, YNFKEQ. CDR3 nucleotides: TGTGCCAGCAGCCAAGATGGGGGGAACTATGGCTACACCTTC. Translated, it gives CASSQDGGNYGYTF.

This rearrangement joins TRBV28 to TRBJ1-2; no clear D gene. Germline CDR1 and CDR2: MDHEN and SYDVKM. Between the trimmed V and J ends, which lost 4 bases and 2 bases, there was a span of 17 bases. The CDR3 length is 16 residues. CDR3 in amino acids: CASSSAGKFFNYGYTF. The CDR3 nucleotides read TGTGCCAGCAGTTCGGCGGGGAAATTCTTCAACTATGGCTACACCTTC.

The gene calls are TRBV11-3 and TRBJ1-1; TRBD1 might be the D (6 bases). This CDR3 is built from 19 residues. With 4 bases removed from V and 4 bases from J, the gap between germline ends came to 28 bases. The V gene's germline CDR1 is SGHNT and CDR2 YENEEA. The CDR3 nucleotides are TGTGCCAGCAGCTCGAAACACGCCCCGGGTTGGGGGCGGGTCACTGAAGCTTTCTTT. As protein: CASSSKHAPGWGRVTEAFF.

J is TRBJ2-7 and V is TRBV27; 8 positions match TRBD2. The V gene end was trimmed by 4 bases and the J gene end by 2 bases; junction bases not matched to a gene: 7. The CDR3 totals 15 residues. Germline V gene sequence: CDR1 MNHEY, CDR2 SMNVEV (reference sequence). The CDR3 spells CASSSGTRNPYEQYF. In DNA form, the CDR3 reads TGTGCCAGCAGTTCCGGGACTAGGAACCCCTACGAGCAGTACTTC.

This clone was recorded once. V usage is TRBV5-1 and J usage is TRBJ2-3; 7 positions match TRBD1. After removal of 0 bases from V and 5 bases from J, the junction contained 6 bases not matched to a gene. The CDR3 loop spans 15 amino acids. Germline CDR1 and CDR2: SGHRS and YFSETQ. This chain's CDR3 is CASSLEGGRIDTQYF. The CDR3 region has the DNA TGCGCCAGCAGCTTGGAAGGGGGCAGAATAGATACGCAGTATTTT.

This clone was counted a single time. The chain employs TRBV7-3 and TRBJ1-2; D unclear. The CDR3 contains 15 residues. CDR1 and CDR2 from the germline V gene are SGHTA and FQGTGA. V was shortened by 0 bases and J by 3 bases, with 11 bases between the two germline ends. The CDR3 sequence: CASSLTTGSDYGYTF. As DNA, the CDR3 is TGTGCCAGCAGCTTAACTACTGGGAGCGACTATGGCTACACCTTC.

The CDR3 DNA sequence: TGTGCCAGCTCACCGCAGGGACAGTCCTACAATCAGCCCCAGCATTTT. It is translated as CASSPQGQSYNQPQHF. The chain is built from TRBV18 and TRBJ1-5; 7 positions match TRBD1. V lost 3 bases and J lost 3; bases outside the gene matches: 8. The CDR3 is made up of 16 amino acids. Per the germline V gene, CDR1 is KGHSH and CDR2 is LQKENI.

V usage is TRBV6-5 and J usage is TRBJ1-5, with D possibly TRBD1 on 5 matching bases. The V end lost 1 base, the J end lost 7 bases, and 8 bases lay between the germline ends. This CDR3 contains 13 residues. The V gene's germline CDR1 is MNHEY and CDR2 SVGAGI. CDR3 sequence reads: CASSYWGGQPQHF. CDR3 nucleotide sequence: TGTGCCAGCAGTTACTGGGGGGGACAGCCCCAGCATTTT.

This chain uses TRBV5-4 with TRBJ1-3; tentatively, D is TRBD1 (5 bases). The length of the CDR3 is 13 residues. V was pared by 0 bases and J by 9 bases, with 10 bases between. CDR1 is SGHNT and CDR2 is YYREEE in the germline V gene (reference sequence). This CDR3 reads CASSLERQGTIYF. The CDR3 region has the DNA TGTGCCAGCAGCTTGGAACGCCAGGGCACCATATATTTT.

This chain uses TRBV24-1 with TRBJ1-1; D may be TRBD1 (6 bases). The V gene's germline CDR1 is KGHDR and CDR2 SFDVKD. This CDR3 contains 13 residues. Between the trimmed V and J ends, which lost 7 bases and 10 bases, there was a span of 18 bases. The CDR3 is CATSSGQMAGAFF. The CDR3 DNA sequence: TGTGCCACCAGCTCTGGACAGATGGCCGGAGCTTTCTTT.

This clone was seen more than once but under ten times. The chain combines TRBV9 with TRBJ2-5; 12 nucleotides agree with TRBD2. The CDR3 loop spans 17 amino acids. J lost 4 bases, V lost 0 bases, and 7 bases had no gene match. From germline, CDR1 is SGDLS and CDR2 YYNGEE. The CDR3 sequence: CASSVASSGGVRETQYF. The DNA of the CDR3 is TGTGCCAGCAGCGTAGCTTCTAGCGGGGGGGTCAGAGAGACCCAGTACTTC.

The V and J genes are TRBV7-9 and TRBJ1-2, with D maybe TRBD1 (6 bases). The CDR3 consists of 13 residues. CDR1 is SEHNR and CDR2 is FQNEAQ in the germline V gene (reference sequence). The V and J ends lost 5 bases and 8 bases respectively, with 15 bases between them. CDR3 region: CASSPGTRGGYTF. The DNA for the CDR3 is TGTGCCAGCAGCCCCGGGACAAGAGGAGGCTACACCTTC.

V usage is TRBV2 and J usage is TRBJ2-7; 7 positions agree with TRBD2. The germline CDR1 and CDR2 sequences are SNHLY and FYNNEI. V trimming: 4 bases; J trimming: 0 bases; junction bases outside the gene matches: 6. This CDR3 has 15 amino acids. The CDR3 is CASSAAGVISYEQYF. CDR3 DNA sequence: TGTGCCAGCAGTGCGGCGGGAGTTATCTCCTACGAGCAGTACTTC. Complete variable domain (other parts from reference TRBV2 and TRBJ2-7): EPEVTQTPSHQVTQMGQEVILRCVPISNHLYFYWYRQILGQKVEFLVSFYNNEISEKSEIFDDQFSVERPDGSNFTLKIRSTKLEDSAMYFCASSAAGVISYEQYFGPGTRLTVT.

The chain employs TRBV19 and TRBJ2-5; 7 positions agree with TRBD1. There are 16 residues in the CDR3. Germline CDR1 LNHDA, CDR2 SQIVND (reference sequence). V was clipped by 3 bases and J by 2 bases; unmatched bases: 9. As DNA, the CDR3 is TGTGCCAGTAGTATCCGCTGGGACAGATTACAAGAGACCCAGTACTTC. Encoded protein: CASSIRWDRLQETQYF.

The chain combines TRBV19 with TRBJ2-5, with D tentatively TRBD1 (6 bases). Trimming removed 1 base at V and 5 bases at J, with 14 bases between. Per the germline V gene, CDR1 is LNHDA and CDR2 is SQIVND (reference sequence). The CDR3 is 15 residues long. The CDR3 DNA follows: TGTGCCAGTAGTATAGGAGTCACAGGGCGGGAGACCCAGTACTTC. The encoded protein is CASSIGVTGRETQYF.